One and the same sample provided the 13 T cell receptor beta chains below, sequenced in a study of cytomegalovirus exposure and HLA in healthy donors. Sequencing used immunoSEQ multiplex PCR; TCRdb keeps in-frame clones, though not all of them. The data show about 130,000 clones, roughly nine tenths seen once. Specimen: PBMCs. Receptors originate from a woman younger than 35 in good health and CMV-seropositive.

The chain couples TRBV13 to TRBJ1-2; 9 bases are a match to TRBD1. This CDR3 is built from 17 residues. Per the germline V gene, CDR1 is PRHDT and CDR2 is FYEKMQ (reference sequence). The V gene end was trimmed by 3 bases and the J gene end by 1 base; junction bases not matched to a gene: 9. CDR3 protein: CASSLGSGQGVNYGYTF. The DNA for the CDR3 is TGTGCCAGCAGCTTGGGATCGGGACAGGGAGTTAACTATGGCTACACCTTC.

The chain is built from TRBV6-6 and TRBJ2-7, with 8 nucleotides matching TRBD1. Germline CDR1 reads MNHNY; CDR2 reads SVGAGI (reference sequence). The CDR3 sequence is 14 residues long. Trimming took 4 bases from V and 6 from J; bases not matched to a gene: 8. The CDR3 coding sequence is TGTGCCAGCAGTTGGGAAAGACAGGGGACCGAGCAGTACTTC. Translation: CASSWERQGTEQYF.

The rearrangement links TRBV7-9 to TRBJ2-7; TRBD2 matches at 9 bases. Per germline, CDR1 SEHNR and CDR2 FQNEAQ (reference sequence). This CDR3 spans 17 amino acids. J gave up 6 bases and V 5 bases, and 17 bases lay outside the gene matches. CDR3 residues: CASSPLQRGANPGEQYF. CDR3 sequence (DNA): TGTGCCAGCAGCCCACTCCAGCGGGGGGCTAATCCTGGCGAGCAGTACTTC.

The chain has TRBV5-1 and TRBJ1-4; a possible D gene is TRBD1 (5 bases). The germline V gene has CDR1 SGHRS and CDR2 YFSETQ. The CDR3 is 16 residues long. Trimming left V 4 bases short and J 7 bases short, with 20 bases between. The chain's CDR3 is CASSTGTPAGSEKLFF. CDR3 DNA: TGCGCCAGCAGCACCGGGACGCCAGCGGGGAGTGAAAAACTGTTTTTT.

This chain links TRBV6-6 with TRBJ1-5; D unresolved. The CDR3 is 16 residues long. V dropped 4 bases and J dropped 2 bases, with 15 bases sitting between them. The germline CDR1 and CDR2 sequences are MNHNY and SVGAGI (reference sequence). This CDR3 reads CASSSPNIGGNQPQHF. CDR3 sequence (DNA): TGTGCCAGCAGTTCCCCCAACATAGGAGGCAATCAGCCCCAGCATTTT.

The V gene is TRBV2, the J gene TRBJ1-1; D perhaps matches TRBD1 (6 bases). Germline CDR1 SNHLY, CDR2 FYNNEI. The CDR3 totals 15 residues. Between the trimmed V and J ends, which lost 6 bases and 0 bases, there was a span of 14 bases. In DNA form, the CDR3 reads TGTGCCAGCAGGGACCCGGGACACCTGAACACTGAAGCTTTCTTT. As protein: CASRDPGHLNTEAFF.

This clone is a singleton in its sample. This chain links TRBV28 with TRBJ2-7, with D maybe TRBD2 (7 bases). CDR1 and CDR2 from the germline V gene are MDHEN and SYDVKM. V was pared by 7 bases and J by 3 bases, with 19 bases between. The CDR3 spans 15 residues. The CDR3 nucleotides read TGTGCCAGCACCTTAGGGGGGGCGTCCTTCTACGAGCAGTACTTC. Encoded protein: CASTLGGASFYEQYF.

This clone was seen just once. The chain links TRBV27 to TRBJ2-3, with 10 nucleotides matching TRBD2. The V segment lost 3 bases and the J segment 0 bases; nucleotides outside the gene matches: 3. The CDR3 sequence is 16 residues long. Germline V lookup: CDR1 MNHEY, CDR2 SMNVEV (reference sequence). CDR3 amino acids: CASSLWTSGSTDTQYF. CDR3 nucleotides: TGTGCCAGCAGTTTGTGGACTAGCGGTAGCACAGATACGCAGTATTTT.

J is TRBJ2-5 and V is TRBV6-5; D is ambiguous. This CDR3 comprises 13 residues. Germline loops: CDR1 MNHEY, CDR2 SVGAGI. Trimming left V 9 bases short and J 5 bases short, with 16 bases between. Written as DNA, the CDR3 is TGTGCCAGGGAAACGCTAGGATCCGAGACCCAGTACTTC. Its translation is CARETLGSETQYF.

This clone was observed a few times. For the CDR3, the DNA is TGTGCCAGCAGCCCGGGACAGGGGCAAGAGACCCAGTACTTC. Protein sequence: CASSPGQGQETQYF. The chain couples TRBV2 to TRBJ2-5; 10 bases agree with TRBD1. This CDR3 contains 14 residues. Germline CDR1 is SNHLY and CDR2 is FYNNEI. Trimming took 6 bases from V and 2 from J; bases not matched to a gene: 3.

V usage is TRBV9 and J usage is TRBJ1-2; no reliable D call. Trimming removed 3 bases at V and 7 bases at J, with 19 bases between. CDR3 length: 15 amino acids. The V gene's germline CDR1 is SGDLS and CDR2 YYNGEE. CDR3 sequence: CASSGGRGTFSGYTF. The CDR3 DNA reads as TGTGCCAGCAGCGGCGGTCGTGGCACCTTCAGTGGCTACACCTTC.

As DNA, the CDR3 is TGTGCCAGCAGCCAAGATGGTGGGAGCCAGGTGTTCTTC. Its translation: CASSQDGGSQVFF. The chain uses TRBV4-2 and TRBJ2-1, with D possibly TRBD2 on 5 matching bases. This CDR3 has 13 amino acids. Trimming stripped 0 bases from V and 15 bases from J, with 15 bases between. Germline loops: CDR1 LGHNA, CDR2 YNFKEQ.

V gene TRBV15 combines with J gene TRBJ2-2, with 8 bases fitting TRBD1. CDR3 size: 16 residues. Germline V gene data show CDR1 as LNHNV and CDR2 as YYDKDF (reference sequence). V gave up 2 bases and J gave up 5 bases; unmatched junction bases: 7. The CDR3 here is CATSRPEDRETGELFF. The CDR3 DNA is TGTGCCACCAGCAGACCAGAGGACAGGGAGACCGGGGAGCTGTTTTTT.